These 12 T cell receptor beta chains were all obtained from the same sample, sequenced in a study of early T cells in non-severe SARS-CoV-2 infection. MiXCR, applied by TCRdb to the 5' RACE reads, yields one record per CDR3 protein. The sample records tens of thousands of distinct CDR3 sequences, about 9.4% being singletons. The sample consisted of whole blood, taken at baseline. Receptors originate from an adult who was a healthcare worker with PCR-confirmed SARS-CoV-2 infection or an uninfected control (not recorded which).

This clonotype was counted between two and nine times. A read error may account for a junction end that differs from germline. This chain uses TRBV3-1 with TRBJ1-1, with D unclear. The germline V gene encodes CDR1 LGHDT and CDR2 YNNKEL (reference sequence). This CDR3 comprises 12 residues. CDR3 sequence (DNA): TGTGCCAGCAGCCAAACCGAGGTTGAAACTTTCTTT. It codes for CASSQTEVETFF.

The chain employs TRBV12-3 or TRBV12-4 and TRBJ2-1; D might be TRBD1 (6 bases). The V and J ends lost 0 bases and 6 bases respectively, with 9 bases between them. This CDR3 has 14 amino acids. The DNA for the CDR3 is TGTGCCAGCAGTTTAGCTGGACAGTCCAATGAGCAGTTCTTC. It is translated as CASSLAGQSNEQFF.

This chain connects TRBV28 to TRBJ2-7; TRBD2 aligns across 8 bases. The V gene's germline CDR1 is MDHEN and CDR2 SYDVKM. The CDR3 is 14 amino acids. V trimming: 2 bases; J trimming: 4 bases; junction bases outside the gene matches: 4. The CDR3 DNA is TGTGCCAGCAGTTTAGCCGGGACTAGTTACGAGCAGTACTTC. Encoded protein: CASSLAGTSYEQYF.

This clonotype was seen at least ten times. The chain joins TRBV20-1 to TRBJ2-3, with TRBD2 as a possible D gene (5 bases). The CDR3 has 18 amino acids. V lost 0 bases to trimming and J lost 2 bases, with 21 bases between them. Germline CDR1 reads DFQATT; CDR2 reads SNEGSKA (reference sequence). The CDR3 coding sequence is TGCAGTGCTAGAGATGGGCTCAGCGGCGGAGCCTACACAGATACGCAGTATTTT. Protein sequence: CSARDGLSGGAYTDTQYF.

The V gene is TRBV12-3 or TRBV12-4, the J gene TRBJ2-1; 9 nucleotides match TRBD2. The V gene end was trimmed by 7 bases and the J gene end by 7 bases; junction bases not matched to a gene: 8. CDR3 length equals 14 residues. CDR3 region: CASTYSGSGNEQFF. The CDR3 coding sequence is TGTGCCAGCACCTATAGCGGGAGTGGGAATGAGCAGTTCTTC.

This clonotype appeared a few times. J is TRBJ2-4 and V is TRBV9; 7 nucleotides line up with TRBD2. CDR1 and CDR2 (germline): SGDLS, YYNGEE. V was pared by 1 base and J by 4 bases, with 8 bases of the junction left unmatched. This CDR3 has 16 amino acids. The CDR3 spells CASSVTPSGDKNIQYF. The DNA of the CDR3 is TGTGCCAGCAGCGTAACCCCCAGCGGGGATAAAAACATTCAGTACTTC.

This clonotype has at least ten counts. The CDR3 loop reads CASSFLELPREQYF. CDR3 sequence (DNA): TGTGCCAGCAGCTTCTTGGAGCTTCCACGCGAGCAGTACTTC. V gene TRBV5-4 combines with J gene TRBJ2-7; D not certain. Looked up from germline, CDR1 is SGHNT and CDR2 is YYREEE (reference sequence). Trimming cost V 2 bases and J 6 bases, with 15 bases left between them. There are 14 residues in the CDR3.

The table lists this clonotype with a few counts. The CDR3, as DNA: TGTGCCAGCAGCCAAGCGTCTAGACCCTTGAATGAGCAGTTCTTC. This encodes CASSQASRPLNEQFF. J is TRBJ2-1 and V is TRBV3-1; D ambiguous. Germline lookup yields CDR1 LGHDT and CDR2 YNNKEL (reference sequence). The CDR3 loop spans 15 amino acids. The germline V and J ends were trimmed by 1 base and 7 bases, with 14 bases remaining between them.

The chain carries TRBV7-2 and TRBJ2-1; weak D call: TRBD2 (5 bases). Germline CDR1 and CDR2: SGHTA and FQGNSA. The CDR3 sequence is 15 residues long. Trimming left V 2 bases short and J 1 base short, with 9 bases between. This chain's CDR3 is CASSLLAESYNEQFF. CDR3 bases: TGTGCCAGCAGCTTACTAGCTGAATCCTACAATGAGCAGTTCTTC.

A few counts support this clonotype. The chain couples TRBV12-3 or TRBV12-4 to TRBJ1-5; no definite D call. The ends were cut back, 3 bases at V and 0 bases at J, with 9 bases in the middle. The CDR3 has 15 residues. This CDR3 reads CASSLAADSNQPQHF. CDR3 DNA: TGTGCCAGCAGTTTGGCGGCTGATAGCAATCAGCCCCAGCATTTT.

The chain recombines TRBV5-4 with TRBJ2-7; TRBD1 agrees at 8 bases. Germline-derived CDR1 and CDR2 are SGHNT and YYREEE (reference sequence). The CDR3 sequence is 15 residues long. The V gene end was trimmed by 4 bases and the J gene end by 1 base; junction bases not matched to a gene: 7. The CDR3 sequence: CASSEGTGQSYEQYF. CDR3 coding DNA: TGTGCCAGCAGCGAGGGGACAGGACAATCCTACGAGCAGTACTTC.

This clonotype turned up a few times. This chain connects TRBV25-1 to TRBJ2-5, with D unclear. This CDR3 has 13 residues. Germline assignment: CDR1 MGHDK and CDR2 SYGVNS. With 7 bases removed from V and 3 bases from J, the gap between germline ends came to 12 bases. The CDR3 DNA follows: TGTGCCAGCAACCCGACCTTGGAAGAGACCCAGTACTTC. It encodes CASNPTLEETQYF.